Shown below are 5 T cell receptor beta chains from a single sample sequenced in a study of T cells in Graves' hyperthyroidism and ophthalmopathy. Authors of the study amplified TCR beta CDR3 regions from RNA transcripts. A set of HTBI primers served as the primers for a first-round RT-PCR of the TCR CDR3. TCRdb used MiXCR to reprocess the multiplex PCR reads, holding one entry per CDR3 protein. The sample contains about 350,000 distinct CDR3 sequences, 13% to 15% of which appear only once. The sample comprised blood. Receptors were obtained from a woman aged 60-75 years with Graves' ophthalmopathy.

In its sample, this clonotype was seen many times. The CDR3 reads CSARKSSGSKTQYF. The CDR3 DNA reads as TGCAGTGCTAGAAAGTCTAGCGGGAGTAAGACCCAGTACTTC. J is TRBJ2-5 and V is TRBV20-1; 10 bases are shared with TRBD2. The trim removed 2 bases at V and 6 bases at J, leaving 6 bases unmatched. The CDR3 spans 14 residues. Germline V lookup: CDR1 DFQATT, CDR2 SNEGSKA (reference sequence).

This clonotype was seen many times. This rearrangement joins TRBV5-8 to TRBJ1-1; D is undetermined. In germline, CDR1 is SGHTS, CDR2 YDEGEE. Trimming shortened V by 0 bases and J by 1 base, and 7 bases separated the two germline ends. This CDR3 spans 14 amino acids. The CDR3 sequence is CASSLVHPNTEAFF. The CDR3 DNA sequence: TGTGCCAGCAGCTTGGTTCACCCGAACACTGAAGCTTTCTTT.

This chain joins TRBV27 and TRBJ1-4, with D possibly matching TRBD1 (6 bases). V was shortened by 2 bases and J by 2 bases, with 12 bases between the two germline ends. CDR3 length: 16 residues. Germline V gene data show CDR1 as MNHEY and CDR2 as SMNVEV (reference sequence). CDR3 coding DNA: TGTGCCAGCAGTTTAGATCCGGGGGCGACTAATGAAAAACTGTTTTTT. Amino acid sequence: CASSLDPGATNEKLFF.

CDR3 in amino acids: CASTIGKERGRGAQHF. CDR3 bases: TGCGCCAGCACCATAGGGAAAGAAAGGGGCCGGGGGGCCCAGCATTTT. The rearrangement links TRBV10-1 to TRBJ1-5, with D perhaps TRBD1 (5 bases). There are 16 residues in the CDR3. Looked up from germline, CDR1 is WNHNN and CDR2 is SYGVQD (reference sequence). The ends were cut back, 7 bases at V and 11 bases at J, with 27 bases in the middle.

This chain joins TRBV3-1 and TRBJ1-1; D remains ambiguous. This CDR3 contains 14 residues. Trimming removed 4 bases at V and 1 base at J, with 10 bases between. Per germline, CDR1 LGHDT and CDR2 YNNKEL (reference sequence). The CDR3 reads CASSPRMGNTEAFF. The CDR3 nucleotides read TGTGCCAGCAGCCCCAGAATGGGGAACACTGAAGCTTTCTTT.